This entry lists 25 T cell receptor beta chains sequenced from one sample in a study of blood T cell repertoires in COVID-19. Produced via immunoSEQ multiplex PCR; TCRdb's table is partial and in-frame only. The repertoire holds roughly 72,000 clones, with 80% to 90% as singletons. The sequencing input was peripheral blood. These TCRs come from a human donor in a cohort sampled during active COVID-19.

This chain joins TRBV2 and TRBJ2-2; D remains ambiguous. The CDR3 length is 14 residues. V shed 7 bases and J shed 2 bases, with 11 bases lying between them. CDR1 is SNHLY and CDR2 is FYNNEI in the germline V gene. The chain's CDR3 is CASMSLINTGELFF. CDR3 coding DNA: TGTGCCAGCATGAGTCTGATTAACACCGGGGAGCTGTTTTTT.

This rearrangement joins TRBV5-1 to TRBJ2-7, with D tentatively TRBD1 (5 bases). V lost 4 bases, J lost 0 bases, and 8 bases lay in between. The CDR3 consists of 13 residues. Germline CDR1 is SGHRS and CDR2 is YFSETQ. The CDR3 coding sequence is TGCGCCAGCAGCCAGGGTTTCTCCTACGAGCAGTACTTC. As protein: CASSQGFSYEQYF.

The rearrangement joins TRBV19 to TRBJ1-4; D might be TRBD1 (5 bases). Germline V CDR1 and CDR2: LNHDA, SQIVND (reference sequence). CDR3 size: 13 residues. The ends were cut back, 7 bases at V and 7 bases at J, with 13 bases in the middle. CDR3 bases: TGTGCCAGTAAACCGGGGGTTGTTGAAAAACTGTTTTTT. Translation: CASKPGVVEKLFF.

This clone was detected a few times. V gene TRBV9 combines with J gene TRBJ2-1; 9 positions match TRBD2. The CDR3 has 14 residues. Germline V gene data show CDR1 as SGDLS and CDR2 as YYNGEE. V trimming: 2 bases; J trimming: 8 bases; junction bases outside the gene matches: 5. The CDR3 loop is CASSVSGTSYEQFF. The CDR3, as DNA: TGTGCCAGCAGCGTTTCCGGGACTAGCTATGAGCAGTTCTTC.

A single count supports this clone. This chain connects TRBV28 to TRBJ2-2; D unclear. From germline, CDR1 is MDHEN and CDR2 SYDVKM. This CDR3 contains 14 residues. The V end was cut by 4 bases, the J end by 3 bases, with 9 bases between. CDR3: CASSSGAYTGELFF. CDR3 nucleotides: TGTGCCAGCAGTTCCGGAGCTTACACCGGGGAGCTGTTTTTT. The variable domain in full, with the rest retrieved from reference TRBV28 and TRBJ2-2, is DVKVTQSSRYLVKRTGEKVFLECVQDMDHENMFWYRQDPGLGLRLIYFSYDVKMKEKGDIPEGYSVSREKKERFSLILESASTNQTSMYLCASSSGAYTGELFFGEGSRLTVL.

On this clone: One junction end disagrees with the germline gene, perhaps due to a read error. The chain recombines TRBV6-1 with TRBJ2-1; possibly TRBD1 for D (7 bases). Germline loops: CDR1 MNHNS, CDR2 SASEGT. The CDR3 contains 13 residues. DNA of the CDR3: TGTGCCAGCAGTGAGACCGGGACAGCGGGCCCTCTCTTC. It translates to CASSETGTAGPLF.

The rearrangement joins TRBV19 to TRBJ1-5, with 9 positions matching TRBD1. From germline, CDR1 is LNHDA and CDR2 SQIVND (reference sequence). The ends lost 6 bases at V and 0 bases at J; junction bases unmatched: 15. CDR3 length: 19 residues. For the CDR3, the DNA is TGTGCCAGTAGAACCCCCGGGACAGGGTTGAGATATAGCAATCAGCCCCAGCATTTT. Encoded protein: CASRTPGTGLRYSNQPQHF.

The CDR3, as DNA: TGTGCCAGCAGTGAACTCCTACTAGCGGGGGTGAACACCGGGGAGCTGTTTTTT. Its translation is CASSELLLAGVNTGELFF. The V gene is TRBV25-1, the J gene TRBJ2-2; 11 bases align to TRBD2. Per germline, CDR1 MGHDK and CDR2 SYGVNS. The CDR3 is 18 amino acids. V was clipped by 2 bases and J by 1 base; unmatched bases: 6.

The chain couples TRBV28 to TRBJ2-5; no definite D call. Germline values: CDR1 MDHEN, CDR2 SYDVKM. The V and J ends lost 1 base and 5 bases respectively, with 5 bases between them. The CDR3 spans 12 residues. The CDR3 is CASSLLEETQYF. CDR3 in DNA: TGTGCCAGCAGTTTATTAGAGGAGACCCAGTACTTC.

The chain links TRBV9 to TRBJ2-7, with TRBD2 as a possible D gene (6 bases). The CDR3 covers 15 residues. V was pared by 0 bases and J by 0 bases, with 10 bases between. The germline V gene has CDR1 SGDLS and CDR2 YYNGEE. The CDR3 spells CASSVDGGSSYEQYF. DNA of the CDR3: TGTGCCAGCAGCGTAGACGGGGGTAGCTCCTACGAGCAGTACTTC. Looking up the rest from reference TRBV9 and TRBJ2-7 gives the full variable domain: DSGVTQTPKHLITATGQRVTLRCSPRSGDLSVYWYQQSLDQGLQFLIQYYNGEERAKGNILERFSAQQFPDLHSELNLSSLELGDSALYFCASSVDGGSSYEQYFGPGTRLTVT.

The chain has TRBV11-2 and TRBJ2-3, with D possibly being TRBD2 (6 bases). V was cut by 7 bases and J by 7 bases, with 21 bases left in between. This CDR3 has 15 residues. Germline V gives CDR1 SGHAT, CDR2 FQNNGV. CDR3 residues: CASIRRAGKENTQYF. CDR3 nucleotides: TGTGCCAGCATTAGGAGGGCAGGGAAGGAAAATACGCAGTATTTT. Full variable domain (rest looked up from reference TRBV11-2 and TRBJ2-3): EAGVAQSPRYKIIEKRQSVAFWCNPISGHATLYWYQQILGQGPKLLIQFQNNGVVDDSQLPKDRFSAERLKGVDSTLKIQPAKLEDSAVYLCASIRRAGKENTQYFGPGTRLTVL.

The chain recombines TRBV2 with TRBJ2-7, with D maybe TRBD2 (6 bases). Germline V lookup: CDR1 SNHLY, CDR2 FYNNEI. The ends were cut back, 3 bases at V and 3 bases at J, with 27 bases in the middle. There are 19 residues in the CDR3. The CDR3 sequence: CASSEGVRGYSEGRYEQYF. The CDR3 DNA is TGTGCCAGCAGTGAGGGGGTCCGCGGGTATTCGGAGGGCCGCTACGAGCAGTACTTC. The variable domain in full, completed from reference TRBV2 and TRBJ2-7, reads EPEVTQTPSHQVTQMGQEVILRCVPISNHLYFYWYRQILGQKVEFLVSFYNNEISEKSEIFDDQFSVERPDGSNFTLKIRSTKLEDSAMYFCASSEGVRGYSEGRYEQYFGPGTRLTVT.

This clone was seen just once. This chain connects TRBV7-9 to TRBJ1-2; D is undetermined. Trimming removed 1 base at V and 4 bases at J, with 13 bases between. The CDR3 runs to 15 residues. The germline V gene encodes CDR1 SEHNR and CDR2 FQNEAQ (reference sequence). CDR3 residues: CASSLVATPSYGYTF. In DNA form, the CDR3 reads TGTGCCAGCAGCTTAGTCGCGACACCTTCCTATGGCTACACCTTC.

V usage is TRBV19 and J usage is TRBJ2-7; 8 nucleotides line up with TRBD1. The CDR3 has 14 residues. J lost 3 bases, V lost 5 bases, and 6 bases had no gene match. CDR1 is LNHDA, CDR2 SQIVND, per germline (reference sequence). The CDR3 loop is CASSALDRGYEQYF. DNA for the CDR3: TGTGCCAGTAGTGCCCTCGACAGGGGCTACGAGCAGTACTTC.

The V and J genes are TRBV6-5 and TRBJ2-3; tentative D call: TRBD1 (6 bases). The CDR3 runs to 15 residues. Trimming stripped 6 bases from V and 1 base from J, with 14 bases between. Germline V CDR1 and CDR2: MNHEY, SVGAGI. The CDR3 DNA sequence: TGTGCCAGCAGCATAGGGACAACCGGCACAGATACGCAGTATTTT. It is translated as CASSIGTTGTDTQYF.

The V call is TRBV6-5, the J call TRBJ2-7, with 10 bases aligning to TRBD2. Germline V CDR1 and CDR2: MNHEY, SVGAGI. After removal of 8 bases from V and 4 bases from J, the junction contained 5 bases not matched to a gene. The CDR3 consists of 13 residues. The chain's CDR3 is CASFSGGNYEQYF. The DNA for the CDR3 is TGTGCCAGCTTTAGCGGGGGGAATTACGAGCAGTACTTC.

This clone was counted ten times or more. The chain is built from TRBV4-1 and TRBJ2-1; D is perhaps TRBD2 (6 bases). The CDR3 runs to 13 residues. The V end was cut by 4 bases, the J end by 14 bases, with 18 bases between. From germline, CDR1 is MGHRA and CDR2 YSYEKL. The CDR3 region is CASSPEPAGLKFF. The CDR3 region has the DNA TGCGCCAGCAGCCCCGAACCAGCGGGTTTGAAGTTCTTC.

This chain links TRBV3-1 (or the pseudogene TRBV3-2) with TRBJ2-7, with TRBD1 identical over 9 bases. The CDR3 covers 14 residues. V trimming: 1 base; J trimming: 3 bases; junction bases outside the gene matches: 1. Germline V CDR1 and CDR2: LGHDT, YNNKEL (reference sequence). The CDR3 DNA follows: TGTGCCAGCAGCCAAGTGACAGGGGGCTACGAGCAGTACTTC. Encoded protein: CASSQVTGGYEQYF.

The genes are TRBV6-6 and TRBJ1-3; 8 positions agree with TRBD1. The CDR3 spans 15 residues. V trimming: 5 bases; J trimming: 2 bases; junction bases outside the gene matches: 5. Germline CDR1 MNHNY, CDR2 SVGAGI (reference sequence). This CDR3 reads CASSPLDRAGNTIYF. DNA for the CDR3: TGTGCCAGCAGTCCCCTGGACAGGGCTGGAAACACCATATATTTT.

Written as DNA, the CDR3 is TGCAGCGTTCGACAGGGGTGGTACGAGCAGTACTTC. The encoded protein is CSVRQGWYEQYF. The chain is built from TRBV29-1 and TRBJ2-7; 8 bases agree with TRBD1. V gave up 5 bases and J gave up 4 bases; unmatched junction bases: 4. There are 12 residues in the CDR3. CDR1 and CDR2 (germline): SQVTM, ANQGSEA.

The chain links TRBV7-2 to TRBJ1-1, with 7 positions matching TRBD1. The CDR3 length is 14 residues. V trimming: 6 bases; J trimming: 3 bases; junction bases outside the gene matches: 7. Germline assignment: CDR1 SGHTA and CDR2 FQGNSA. CDR3 region: CASRPDRAYTEAFF. In DNA, the CDR3 is TGTGCCAGCAGGCCCGACAGGGCATACACTGAAGCTTTCTTT.

J is TRBJ2-1 and V is TRBV19; 10 positions match TRBD2. The ends lost 7 bases at V and 4 bases at J; junction bases unmatched: 10. CDR1 and CDR2 (germline): LNHDA, SQIVND (reference sequence). This CDR3 region has 16 residues. The CDR3 protein is CASTTERAGGYNEQFF. The DNA of the CDR3 is TGTGCCAGTACAACGGAGCGAGCGGGAGGGTACAATGAGCAGTTCTTC.

The chain employs TRBV11-1 and TRBJ2-7, with 9 nucleotides matching TRBD2. This CDR3 has 15 amino acids. The J segment lost 3 bases and the V segment lost 1 base, leaving 4 bases of the junction unmatched. Germline assignment: CDR1 SGHAT and CDR2 FQDESV (reference sequence). As DNA, the CDR3 is TGTGCCAGCAGCTTAGTAGGTAGCGGGAGCTACGAGCAGTACTTC. As protein: CASSLVGSGSYEQYF.

V usage is TRBV28 and J usage is TRBJ2-1, with D perhaps matching TRBD1 (5 bases). With 3 bases removed from V and 2 bases from J, the gap between germline ends came to 5 bases. This CDR3 has 13 residues. The germline gives CDR1 MDHEN, CDR2 SYDVKM. The CDR3 DNA reads as TGTGCCAGCAGTTTGGACACCTACAATGAGCAGTTCTTC. The encoded protein is CASSLDTYNEQFF.

This clone was found a few times. The chain combines TRBV7-2 with TRBJ1-6; the match to TRBD1 covers 7 bases. This CDR3 is 16 amino acids long. The trim removed 2 bases at V and 8 bases at J, leaving 9 bases unmatched. CDR1 SGHTA and CDR2 FQGNSA come from the germline V gene. The CDR3 sequence: CASSLSVRGVDSPLHF. The CDR3 coding sequence is TGTGCCAGCAGCTTATCAGTCAGGGGGGTGGATTCACCCCTCCACTTT.